This T cell receptor (beta chain) derives from a study of blood T cell repertoires in COVID-19. Study in general: Researchers got acute and convalescent COVID-19 samples from the United States, Italy and Spain. PBMCs, B-cell-depleted T cells, or T cells were the source of the cDNA or gDNA that made up the material.

V lost 5 bases, J lost 2 bases, and 13 bases stayed unmatched. The CDR3 loop spans 18 amino acids. CDR1 is MDHEN and CDR2 is SYDVKM in the germline V gene. Original processing notes: Quantification of nucleated cells was approximated via reference gene primer amplification. Profiling relied on immunoSEQ multiplex PCR, and the TCRdb table lists in-frame clones only, not all of them. That table furnishes V, J and clone size, whereas the DNA furnished D and trimming. The sample has approximately 300,000 clones; 85% are singletons. This receptor was obtained from a woman between 45 and 65 years old with active or convalescent COVID-19. Source material: peripheral blood. The chain links TRBV28 to TRBJ2-3; TRBD2 matches at 10 bases. CDR3 residues: CASSPFGLADSYTDTQYF. DNA for the CDR3: TGTGCCAGCAGTCCCTTCGGACTAGCGGACAGTTACACAGATACGCAGTATTTT. Variable domain in full (rest from reference TRBV28 and TRBJ2-3): DVKVTQSSRYLVKRTGEKVFLECVQDMDHENMFWYRQDPGLGLRLIYFSYDVKMKEKGDIPEGYSVSREKKERFSLILESASTNQTSMYLCASSPFGLADSYTDTQYFGPGTRLTVL.